The T cell receptor (beta chain) described here comes from a study of cytomegalovirus exposure and HLA in healthy donors. Turning to the study itself: The 120 or so validation repertoires, a later analysis reported, used the same platform as the approximately 700 first-cohort repertoires. Study results and caveats: In vitro assays verified that three CMV-associated chains recognized CMV antigens specifically. Overall, approximately 150 TCR beta chains were annotated as cytomegalovirus-associated.

Among the 120 or so subjects of the validation cohort, separate from the roughly 700-subject first cohort, were the donors. Remarks on this clone: Its target is not known.

Using immunoSEQ multiplex PCR, the repertoire was profiled, and TCRdb retains in-frame clones only, with some absent. This sample has about 110,000 clones, with around 89% found just once. The CDR3 runs to 14 residues. Germline CDR1 and CDR2: LNHDA and SQIVND (reference sequence). Trimming took off 9 bases at V and 6 bases at J, with 17 bases between the two ends. The sequence was collected from a young woman in good health and CMV-seropositive. Sample: PBMCs. The genes are TRBV19 and TRBJ2-2; tentatively, D is TRBD1 (7 bases). Here the CDR3 reads CASWTGGLAGELFF. In nucleotides, the CDR3 is TGTGCCAGCTGGACAGGAGGGCTAGCCGGGGAGCTGTTTTTT.